This T cell receptor beta chain was sequenced for a study of T-cell reconstitution after alpha-beta-depleted transplantation in children. Unique molecular identifiers were incorporated when the TCRbeta library was constructed. TCRdb re-called the PCR reads with MiXCR, one entry per CDR3 protein. Of just under 150,000 distinct CDR3 sequences listed, more than 8% are singletons. V was clipped by 5 bases and J by 4 bases, with 16 bases between them. The CDR3 is made up of 15 amino acids. Germline CDR1 is MDHEN and CDR2 is SYDVKM. Whole-study results and caveats: Where alpha-beta T cells came from about two months after transplant was reportedly several hundred expanded graft clones. Surviving recipient cells, namely T cells and thymic progenitors, were the source of high day-60 TCRbeta diversity in some patients. A year post-transplant, T-cell counts and diversity derived mostly from newly produced T cells.

This clonotype was counted at least ten times. Its antigen is not known. The clonotype was recovered from a female patient between 2 and 10 years old who had a stem cell transplant for congenital amegakaryocytic thrombocytopenia, so the T cells may come from the graft donor. The sequencing here drew on PBMCs, mostly from graft donor cells, taken 180 days after TCRalphabeta/CD19-depleted stem cell transplant. The J gene is TRBJ2-3, the V gene TRBV28; D gene uncertain. This CDR3 is CASSIYISLADTQYF. CDR3 nucleotide sequence: TGTGCCAGCAGTATATACATAAGTTTGGCAGATACGCAGTATTTT.